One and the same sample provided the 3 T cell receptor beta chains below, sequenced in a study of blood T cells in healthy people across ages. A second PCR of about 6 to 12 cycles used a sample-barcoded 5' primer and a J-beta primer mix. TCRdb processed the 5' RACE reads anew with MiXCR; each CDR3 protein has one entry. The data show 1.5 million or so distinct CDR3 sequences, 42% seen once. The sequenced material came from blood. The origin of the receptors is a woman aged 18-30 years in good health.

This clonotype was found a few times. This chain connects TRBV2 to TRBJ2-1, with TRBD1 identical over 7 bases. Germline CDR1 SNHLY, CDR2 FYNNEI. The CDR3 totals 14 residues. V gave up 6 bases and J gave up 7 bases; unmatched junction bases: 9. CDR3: CASRTETGWNEQFF. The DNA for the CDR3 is TGTGCCAGCAGGACCGAGACAGGGTGGAATGAGCAGTTCTTC.

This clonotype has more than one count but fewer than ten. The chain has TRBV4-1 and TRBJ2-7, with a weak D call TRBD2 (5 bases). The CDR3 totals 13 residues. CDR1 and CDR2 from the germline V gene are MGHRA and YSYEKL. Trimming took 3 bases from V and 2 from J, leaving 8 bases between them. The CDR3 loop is CASSHNGAYEQYF. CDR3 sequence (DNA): TGCGCCAGCAGCCACAACGGGGCCTACGAGCAGTACTTC.

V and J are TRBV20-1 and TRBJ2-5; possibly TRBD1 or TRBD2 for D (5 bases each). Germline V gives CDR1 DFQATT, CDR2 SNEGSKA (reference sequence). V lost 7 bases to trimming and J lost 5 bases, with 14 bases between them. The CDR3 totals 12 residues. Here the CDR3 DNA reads TGCAGTGTAAGGGGAGCGGCGGAGACCCAGTACTTC. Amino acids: CSVRGAAETQYF.